Below, one T cell receptor beta chain is given with its context. The antigen remains undetermined. The table came from immunoSEQ multiplex PCR; TCRdb's copy has only in-frame clones and leaves some out. The sample shows tens of thousands of clones, roughly 75% of them seen only once. This specimen belongs to a study of a mutant IDH1 vaccine in newly diagnosed glioma. Looking at the study overall: Vaccinations were initiated 4-6 weeks following radiotherapy alone, or were given together with temozolomide cycles. Treated patients were approximately 60% male, 37.5% female, mean age about 43 years. Visit V13 took place at week 47, and visit V12 happened at week 35.

Time point in this sample: week 35, safety follow-up. With topical imiquimod, each dose of the vaccine consisted of 300 ug of mutant IDH1 20-mer peptide. Astrocytomas that were new, WHO grade 3 or 4, IDH1-mutant and ATRX-lost were present in the donors. The germline V gene has CDR1 MNHNS and CDR2 SASEGT. The CDR3 loop spans 11 amino acids. Trimming removed 6 bases at V and 8 bases at J, with 10 bases between. Specimen: PBMCs, collected from a glioma patient whose treatment included an IDH1 peptide vaccine. This sequence originates from a woman aged 40 to 50 with glioma. The J gene is TRBJ1-2, the V gene TRBV6-1, with D possibly being TRBD1 (5 bases). As DNA, the CDR3 is TGTGCCAGCAGCGGGGCGGGAGGCTACACCTTC. It encodes CASSGAGGYTF.